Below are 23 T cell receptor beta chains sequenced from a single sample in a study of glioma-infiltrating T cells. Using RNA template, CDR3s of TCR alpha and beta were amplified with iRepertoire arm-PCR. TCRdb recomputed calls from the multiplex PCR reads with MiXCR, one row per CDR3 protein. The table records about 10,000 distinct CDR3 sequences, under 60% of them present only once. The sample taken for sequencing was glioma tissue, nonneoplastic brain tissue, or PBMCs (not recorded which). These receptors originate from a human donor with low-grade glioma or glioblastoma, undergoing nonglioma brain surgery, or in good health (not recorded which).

CDR3 in amino acids: CASSSPLATDTQYF. The CDR3, as DNA: TGTGCCAGCAGTTCACCCCTCGCCACAGATACGCAGTATTTT. The chain is built from TRBV27 and TRBJ2-3; D not certain. Per the germline V gene, CDR1 is MNHEY and CDR2 is SMNVEV (reference sequence). Trimming took off 4 bases at V and 2 bases at J, with 10 bases between the two ends. The CDR3 loop spans 14 amino acids.

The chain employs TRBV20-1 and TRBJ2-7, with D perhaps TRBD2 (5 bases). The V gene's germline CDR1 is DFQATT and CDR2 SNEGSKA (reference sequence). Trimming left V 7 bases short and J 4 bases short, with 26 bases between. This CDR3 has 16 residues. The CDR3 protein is CSVSPPASDGKYEQYF. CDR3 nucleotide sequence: TGCAGTGTTAGTCCTCCGGCGTCTGACGGGAAGTACGAGCAGTACTTC.

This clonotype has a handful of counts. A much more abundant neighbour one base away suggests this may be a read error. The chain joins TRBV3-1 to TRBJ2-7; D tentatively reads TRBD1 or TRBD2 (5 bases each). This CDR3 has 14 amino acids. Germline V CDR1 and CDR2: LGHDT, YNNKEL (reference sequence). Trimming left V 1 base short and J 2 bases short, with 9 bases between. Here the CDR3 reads CASSQVRGPYEQYF. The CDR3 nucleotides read TGTGCCAGCAGCCAAGTGAGGGGTCCCTACGAGCAGTACTTC.

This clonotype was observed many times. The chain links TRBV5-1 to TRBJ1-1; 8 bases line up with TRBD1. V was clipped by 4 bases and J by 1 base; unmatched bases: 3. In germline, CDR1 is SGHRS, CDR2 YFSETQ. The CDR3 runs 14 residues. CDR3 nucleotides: TGCGCCAGCAGCGGTGGACAGGGGAACACTGAAGCTTTCTTT. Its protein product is CASSGGQGNTEAFF.

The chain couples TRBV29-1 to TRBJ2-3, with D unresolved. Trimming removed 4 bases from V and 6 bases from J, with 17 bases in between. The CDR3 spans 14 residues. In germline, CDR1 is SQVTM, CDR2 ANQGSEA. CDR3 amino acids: CSVVRTKTRDTQYF. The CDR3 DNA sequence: TGCAGCGTTGTCCGAACGAAAACCAGGGATACGCAGTATTTT.

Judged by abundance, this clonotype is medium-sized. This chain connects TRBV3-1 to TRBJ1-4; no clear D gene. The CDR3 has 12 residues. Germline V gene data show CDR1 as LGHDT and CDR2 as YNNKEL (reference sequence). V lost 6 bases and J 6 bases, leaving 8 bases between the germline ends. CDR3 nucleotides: TGTGCCAGCAGGGGATTAGATGAAAAACTGTTTTTT. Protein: CASRGLDEKLFF. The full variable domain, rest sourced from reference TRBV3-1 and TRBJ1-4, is DTAVSQTPKYLVTQMGNDKSIKCEQNLGHDTMYWYKQDSKKFLKIMFSYNNKELIINETVPNRFSPKSPDKAHLNLHINSLELGDSAVYFCASRGLDEKLFFGSGTQLSVL.

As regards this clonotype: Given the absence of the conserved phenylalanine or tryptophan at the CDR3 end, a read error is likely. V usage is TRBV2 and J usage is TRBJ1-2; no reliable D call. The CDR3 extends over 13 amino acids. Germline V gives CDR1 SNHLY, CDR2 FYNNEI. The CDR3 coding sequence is TGCGCCAGCAGTGATCGTCCGGACTATGGCTACACCTCC. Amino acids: CASSDRPDYGYTS.

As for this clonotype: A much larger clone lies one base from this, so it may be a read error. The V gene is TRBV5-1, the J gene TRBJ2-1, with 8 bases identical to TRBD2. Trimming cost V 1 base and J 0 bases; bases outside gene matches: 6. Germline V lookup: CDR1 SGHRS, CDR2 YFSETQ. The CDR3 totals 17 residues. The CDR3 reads CASSLSGSRPSYNEQFF. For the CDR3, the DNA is TGCGCCAGCAGCTTGAGCGGGAGCCGACCCTCCTACAATGAGCAGTTCTTC.

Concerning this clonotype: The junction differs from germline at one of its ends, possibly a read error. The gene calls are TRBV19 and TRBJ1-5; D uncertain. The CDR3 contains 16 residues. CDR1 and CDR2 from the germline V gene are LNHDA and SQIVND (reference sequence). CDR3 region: CASSMAGLGSNQRQHF. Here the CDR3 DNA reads TGTGCCAGTAGTATGGCAGGATTGGGCAGCAATCAGCGCCAGCATTTT.

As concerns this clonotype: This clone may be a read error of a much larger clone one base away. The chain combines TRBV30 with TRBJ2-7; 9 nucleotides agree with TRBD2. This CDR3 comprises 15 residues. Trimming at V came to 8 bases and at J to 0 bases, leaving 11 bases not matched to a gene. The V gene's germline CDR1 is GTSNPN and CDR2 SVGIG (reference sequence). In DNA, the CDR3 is TGTGCCGTAACAAGGACTAGCGCCATCTCCTACGAGCAGTACTTC. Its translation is CAVTRTSAISYEQYF.

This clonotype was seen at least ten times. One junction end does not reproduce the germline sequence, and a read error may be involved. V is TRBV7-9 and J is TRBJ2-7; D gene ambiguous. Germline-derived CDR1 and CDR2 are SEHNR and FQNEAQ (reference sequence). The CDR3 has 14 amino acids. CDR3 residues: CASSLGKGSYGQYF. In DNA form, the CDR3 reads TGTGCCAGCAGCCTGGGAAAGGGTTCCTACGGGCAGTACTTC. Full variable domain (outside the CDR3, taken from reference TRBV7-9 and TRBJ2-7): DTGVSQNPRHKITKRGQNVTFRCDPISEHNRLYWYRQTLGQGPEFLTYFQNEAQLEKSRLLSDRFSAERPKGSFSTLEIQRTEQGDSAMYLCASSLGKGSYGQYFGPGTRLTVT.

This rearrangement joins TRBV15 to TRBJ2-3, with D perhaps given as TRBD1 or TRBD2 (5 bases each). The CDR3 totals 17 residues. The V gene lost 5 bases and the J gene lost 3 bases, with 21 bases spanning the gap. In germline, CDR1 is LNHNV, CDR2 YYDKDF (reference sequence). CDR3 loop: CATSGNRDLTVTDTQYF. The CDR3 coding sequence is TGTGCCACCAGCGGAAACCGGGACCTAACCGTGACAGATACGCAGTATTTT.

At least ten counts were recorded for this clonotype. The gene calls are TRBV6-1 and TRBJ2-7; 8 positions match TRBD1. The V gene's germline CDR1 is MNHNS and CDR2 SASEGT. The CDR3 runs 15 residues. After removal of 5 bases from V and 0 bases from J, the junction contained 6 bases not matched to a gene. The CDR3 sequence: CASSPDRGFSYEQYF. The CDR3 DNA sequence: TGTGCCAGCAGTCCCGACAGGGGTTTCTCCTACGAGCAGTACTTC.

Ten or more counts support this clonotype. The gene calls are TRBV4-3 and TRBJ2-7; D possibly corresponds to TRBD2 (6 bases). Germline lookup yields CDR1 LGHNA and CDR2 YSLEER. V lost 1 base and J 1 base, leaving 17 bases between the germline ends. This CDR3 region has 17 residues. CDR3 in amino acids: CASSQAIGGDPSYEQYF. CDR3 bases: TGCGCCAGCAGCCAAGCTATCGGGGGTGATCCTTCCTACGAGCAGTACTTC.

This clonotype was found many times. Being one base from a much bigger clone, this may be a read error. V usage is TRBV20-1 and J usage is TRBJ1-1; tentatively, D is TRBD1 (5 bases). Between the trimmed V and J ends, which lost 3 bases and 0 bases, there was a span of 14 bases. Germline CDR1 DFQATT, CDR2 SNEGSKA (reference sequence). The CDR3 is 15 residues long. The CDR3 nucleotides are TGCAGTGCTAGGGGGGACCAAAAGATGAACACTGAAGCTTTCTTT. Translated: CSARGDQKMNTEAFF.

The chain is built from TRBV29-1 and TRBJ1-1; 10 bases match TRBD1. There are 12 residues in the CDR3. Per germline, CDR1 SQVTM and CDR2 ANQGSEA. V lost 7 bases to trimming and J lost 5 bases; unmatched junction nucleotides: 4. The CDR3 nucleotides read TGCAGCGGGGACAGGGGCAAAACTGAAGCTTTCTTT. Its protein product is CSGDRGKTEAFF.

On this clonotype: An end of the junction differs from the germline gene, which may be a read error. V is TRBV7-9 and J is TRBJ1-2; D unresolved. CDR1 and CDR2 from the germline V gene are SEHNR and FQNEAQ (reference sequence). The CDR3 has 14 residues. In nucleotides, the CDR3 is TGCGCCAGCAGGTTAGCGGCAGAAGGCTCTCGCTACACCTTC. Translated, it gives CASRLAAEGSRYTF.

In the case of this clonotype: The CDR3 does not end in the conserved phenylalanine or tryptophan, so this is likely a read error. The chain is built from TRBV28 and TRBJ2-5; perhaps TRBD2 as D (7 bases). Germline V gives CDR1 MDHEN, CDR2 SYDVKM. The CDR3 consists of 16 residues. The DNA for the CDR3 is TGTGCCAGCACTTCTGCCGACTTGCGGGGGCAAGATACCCAGTACTCC. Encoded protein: CASTSADLRGQDTQYS.

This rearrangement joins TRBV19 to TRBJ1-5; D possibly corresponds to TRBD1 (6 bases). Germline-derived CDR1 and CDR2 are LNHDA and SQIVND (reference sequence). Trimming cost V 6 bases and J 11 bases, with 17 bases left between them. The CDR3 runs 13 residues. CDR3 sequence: CASSPVQGQAQHF. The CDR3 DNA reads TGTGCCAGTAGCCCAGTACAGGGCCAGGCCCAGCATTTT.

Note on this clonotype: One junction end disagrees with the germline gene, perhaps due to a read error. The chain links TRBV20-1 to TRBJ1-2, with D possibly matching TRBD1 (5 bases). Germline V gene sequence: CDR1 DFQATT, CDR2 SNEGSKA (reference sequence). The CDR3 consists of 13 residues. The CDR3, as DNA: TGCAGTGCCCAGGTCAGGGTGGGATATGGCTACGCCTTC. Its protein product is CSAQVRVGYGYAF.

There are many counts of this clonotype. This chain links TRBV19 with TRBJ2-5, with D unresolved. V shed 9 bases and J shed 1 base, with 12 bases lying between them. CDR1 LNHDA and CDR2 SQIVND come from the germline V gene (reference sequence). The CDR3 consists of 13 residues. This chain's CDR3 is CASGRYFQETQYF. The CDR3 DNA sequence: TGTGCCAGCGGCAGATACTTCCAAGAGACCCAGTACTTC.

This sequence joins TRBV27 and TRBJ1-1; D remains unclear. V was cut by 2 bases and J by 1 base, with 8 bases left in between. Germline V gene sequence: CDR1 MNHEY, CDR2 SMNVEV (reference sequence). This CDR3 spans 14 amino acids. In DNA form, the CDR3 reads TGTGCCAGCAGTTTAACCGGAAGGAACACTGAAGCTTTCTTT. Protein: CASSLTGRNTEAFF.

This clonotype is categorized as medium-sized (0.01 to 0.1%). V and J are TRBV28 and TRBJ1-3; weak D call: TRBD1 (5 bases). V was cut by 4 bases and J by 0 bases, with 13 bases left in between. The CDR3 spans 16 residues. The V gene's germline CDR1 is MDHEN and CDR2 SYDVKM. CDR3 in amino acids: CASSSGGDYSGNTIYF. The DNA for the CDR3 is TGTGCCAGCAGTTCCGGGGGGGACTACTCTGGAAACACCATATATTTT.